Below are 19 T cell receptor beta chains sequenced from a single sample in a study of blood T cell repertoires in COVID-19 (TCRdb year 2020). Library preparation was by the immunoSEQ multiplex PCR assay. Here the immuneACCESS table is served through TCRdb, limited to in-frame sequences with V and J called. Missing clones are a known gap in these copies; in checked studies unresolved V genes cover under half, and the rest lacks a known reason. The sample contains some 520,000 clones, 89% of them found a single time. The top ten hold around 0.92% of the sample. The sequencing input was peripheral blood. These receptors came from a man younger than 30 with COVID-19, enrolled during active disease.

The V and J genes are TRBV12-5 and TRBJ2-2; a possible D gene is TRBD1 (6 bases). CDR1 LGHNT and CDR2 FRNRAP come from the germline V gene. The CDR3 is made up of 13 amino acids. Between the trimmed V and J ends, which lost 7 bases and 4 bases, there was a span of 10 bases. The DNA for the CDR3 is TGTGCTAGTGTGGGGGCGGTCACCGGGGAGCTGTTTTTT. It specifies CASVGAVTGELFF.

The chain recombines TRBV14 with TRBJ2-7, with D unclear. V dropped 4 bases and J dropped 4 bases, with 5 bases sitting between them. This CDR3 contains 11 residues. Germline V CDR1 and CDR2: SGHDN, FVKESK. CDR3 sequence reads: CASSRSYEQYF. The CDR3 bases are TGTGCCAGCAGCCGTAGTTACGAGCAGTACTTC. Full variable domain (remainder filled in from reference TRBV14 and TRBJ2-7): EAGVTQFPSHSVIEKGQTVTLRCDPISGHDNLYWYRRVMGKEIKFLLHFVKESKQDESGMPNNRFLAERTGGTYSTLKVQPAELEDSGVYFCASSRSYEQYFGPGTRLTVT.

The chain is built from TRBV19 and TRBJ1-1, with D perhaps TRBD1 (6 bases). With 3 bases removed from V and 4 bases from J, the gap between germline ends came to 9 bases. In germline, CDR1 is LNHDA, CDR2 SQIVND (reference sequence). This CDR3 has 13 amino acids. The CDR3 DNA reads TGTGCCAGTAGTATGGGGGCCTCCACTGAAGCTTTCTTT. This codes for CASSMGASTEAFF. Supplemented by reference TRBV19 and TRBJ1-1, the full variable domain reads DGGITQSPKYLFRKEGQNVTLSCEQNLNHDAMYWYRQDPGQGLRLIYYSQIVNDFQKGDIAEGYSVSREKKESFPLTVTSAQKNPTAFYLCASSMGASTEAFFGQGTRLTVV.

The chain is built from TRBV24-1 and TRBJ2-3; perhaps TRBD1 as D (5 bases). The CDR3 spans 16 residues. The V and J ends lost 1 base and 1 base respectively, with 11 bases between them. In germline, CDR1 is KGHDR, CDR2 SFDVKD. The CDR3: CATSDFRQGRTDTQYF. The CDR3 DNA reads as TGTGCCACCAGTGATTTTCGGCAGGGCCGCACAGATACGCAGTATTTT.

The rearrangement uses TRBV19 and TRBJ1-1, with TRBD1 matching 7 bases. The CDR3 loop spans 12 amino acids. Germline V lookup: CDR1 LNHDA, CDR2 SQIVND (reference sequence). The junction had 6 bases not matched to a gene; V was cut back by 10 bases and J by 4 bases. The DNA for the CDR3 is TGTGCCACAAGACAGGGTATCACTGAAGCTTTCTTT. This encodes CATRQGITEAFF.

CDR3 protein: CAWVSTGTAAYEQYF. The DNA for the CDR3 is TGTGCCTGGGTCTCGACCGGGACAGCGGCCTACGAGCAGTACTTC. The chain is built from TRBV30 and TRBJ2-7; 7 positions agree with TRBD1. With V trimmed by 5 bases and J by 2 bases, 12 bases remained unmatched. The CDR3 extends over 15 amino acids. Germline CDR1 and CDR2: GTSNPN and SVGIG (reference sequence).

The rearrangement links TRBV5-1 to TRBJ2-3; 12 nucleotides match TRBD2. The CDR3 consists of 16 residues. The germline V gene has CDR1 SGHRS and CDR2 YFSETQ. V was clipped by 4 bases and J by 2 bases; unmatched bases: 5. The CDR3: CASSRGLAGNTDTQYF. CDR3 in DNA: TGCGCCAGCAGCCGCGGACTAGCGGGAAACACAGATACGCAGTATTTT.

This chain links TRBV28 with TRBJ2-1, with D perhaps TRBD2 (6 bases). The CDR3 length is 11 residues. Trimming removed 10 bases at V and 8 bases at J, with 12 bases between. Germline-derived CDR1 and CDR2 are MDHEN and SYDVKM. The CDR3 region is CATAGIDEQFF. The CDR3 region has the DNA TGTGCCACCGCGGGGATCGATGAGCAGTTCTTC.

The CDR3 bases are TGCGCCAGCAAACCCCTGGGGCAGGGGTTTGCCGAGCAGTACTTC. Its translation is CASKPLGQGFAEQYF. The chain links TRBV5-1 to TRBJ2-7, with D possibly TRBD1 on 6 matching bases. Germline V lookup: CDR1 SGHRS, CDR2 YFSETQ. The CDR3 length is 15 residues. Trimming removed 6 bases at V and 6 bases at J, with 22 bases between.

The genes are TRBV19 and TRBJ2-3, with TRBD2 matching over 7 bases. This CDR3 has 15 residues. Germline V CDR1 and CDR2: LNHDA, SQIVND (reference sequence). The V gene end was trimmed by 4 bases and the J gene end by 1 base; junction bases not matched to a gene: 5. The CDR3 nucleotides read TGTGCCAGTAGTAAGTCGGGAGGCGGCACAGATACGCAGTATTTT. Translating gives CASSKSGGGTDTQYF.

CDR3 sequence: CASSPSAGQGYNEQFF. DNA of the CDR3: TGTGCCAGCTCACCCTCCGCGGGACAGGGGTACAATGAGCAGTTCTTC. The genes are TRBV18 and TRBJ2-1, with TRBD1 matching over 10 bases. Trimming cost V 3 bases and J 4 bases; bases outside gene matches: 6. The CDR3 runs 16 residues. Germline loops: CDR1 KGHSH, CDR2 LQKENI.

The chain uses TRBV10-3 and TRBJ2-3; D is unresolved. The V and J ends lost 2 bases and 6 bases respectively, with 12 bases between them. Germline V CDR1 and CDR2: ENHRY, SYGVKD. This CDR3 is built from 14 residues. CDR3 bases: TGTGCCATCAGTGAGGGAGACGGATGGGATACGCAGTATTTT. Translated, it gives CAISEGDGWDTQYF.

The rearrangement uses TRBV28 and TRBJ2-7; 9 bases align to TRBD2. Germline V lookup: CDR1 MDHEN, CDR2 SYDVKM. Trimming at V came to 7 bases and at J to 3 bases, leaving 4 bases not matched to a gene. The CDR3 contains 13 residues. The CDR3 DNA is TGTGCCAGCAAGCGGGGGGCGGACTACGAGCAGTACTTC. Protein product: CASKRGADYEQYF. The full variable domain, its missing parts supplied by reference TRBV28 and TRBJ2-7, is DVKVTQSSRYLVKRTGEKVFLECVQDMDHENMFWYRQDPGLGLRLIYFSYDVKMKEKGDIPEGYSVSREKKERFSLILESASTNQTSMYLCASKRGADYEQYFGPGTRLTVT.

The chain combines TRBV4-1 with TRBJ2-1; D ambiguous. V lost 6 bases to trimming and J lost 9 bases, with 12 bases between them. The CDR3 runs to 12 residues. Germline lookup yields CDR1 MGHRA and CDR2 YSYEKL. The CDR3 DNA is TGCGCCAGCAGTCGTTGGCTGGCTGAGCAGTTCTTC. Encoded protein: CASSRWLAEQFF.

The rearrangement joins TRBV27 to TRBJ2-2, with 9 bases fitting TRBD1. The J segment lost 6 bases and the V segment lost 3 bases, leaving 11 bases of the junction unmatched. CDR1 is MNHEY and CDR2 is SMNVEV in the germline V gene (reference sequence). CDR3 length: 17 amino acids. The chain's CDR3 is CASSFSFGQGKAGELFF. Written as DNA, the CDR3 is TGTGCCAGCAGTTTCTCCTTCGGACAGGGGAAGGCCGGGGAGCTGTTTTTT.

There are a few counts of this clone. The CDR3 DNA follows: TGTGCCAGCAGCCGGGGGTTACGGACCTACGAGCAGTACTTC. It encodes CASSRGLRTYEQYF. This rearrangement joins TRBV7-2 to TRBJ2-7; maybe TRBD2 (6 bases). This CDR3 is 14 amino acids long. CDR1 is SGHTA and CDR2 is FQGNSA in the germline V gene. V shed 5 bases and J shed 2 bases, with 13 bases lying between them.

Only a few counts were recorded for this clone. The chain is built from TRBV5-6 and TRBJ2-7, with a possible D match to TRBD2 (6 bases). CDR3 size: 14 residues. Between the trimmed V and J ends, which lost 0 bases and 3 bases, there was a span of 10 bases. CDR1 is SGHDT and CDR2 is YYEEEE in the germline V gene. In nucleotides, the CDR3 is TGTGCCAGCAGCTTGGGACTAGGGCACTACGAGCAGTACTTC. Protein sequence: CASSLGLGHYEQYF.

CDR3 residues: CASSPRTVFSNQPQHF. As DNA, the CDR3 is TGTGCCAGCAGTCCCCGGACAGTTTTTAGCAATCAGCCCCAGCATTTT. The rearrangement uses TRBV27 and TRBJ1-5; weak D call: TRBD1 (6 bases). Germline values: CDR1 MNHEY, CDR2 SMNVEV (reference sequence). The CDR3 consists of 16 residues. V lost 5 bases and J 0 bases, leaving 14 bases between the germline ends.

The sample holds a few counts of this clone. This chain links TRBV5-5 with TRBJ2-2, with D possibly TRBD2 on 6 matching bases. Germline V CDR1 and CDR2: SGHKS, YYEKEE (reference sequence). This CDR3 contains 16 residues. Deletions cut 4 bases from V and 3 bases from J, with 16 bases between. CDR3: CASSLPNAGYTGELFF. The CDR3 DNA follows: TGTGCCAGCAGCCTACCCAATGCGGGATACACCGGGGAGCTGTTTTTT.